A selection of T cell receptor beta chains follows, all from one sample in a study of shared clonotypes between healthy human individuals. TCRdb's table, derived via immunoSEQ multiplex PCR, lists solely in-frame clones and lacks some. Among around 2.5 million clones listed, approximately 94% were seen once. The sample consisted of naive CD4+ T cells from PBMCs. The receptors were gathered from a man aged 18 to 29 in good health. Some clones in this sample may be carry-over from other donors' samples. Both conserved end residues are part of each CDR3. D genes are given only for firm matches. Only part of the rows carry a size: once, few, many, or a class if the clone is expanded.

v_gene	d_gene	abundance	j_gene	CDR3aa	CDR3nt
TRBV6-5	-	-	TRBJ1-1	CASSYRGGEAFF	TGTGCCAGCAGTTACAGGGGCGGTGAAGCTTTCTTT
TRBV14	-	-	TRBJ1-1	CASSQIEAFF	TGTGCCAGCAGCCAAATCGAAGCTTTCTTT
TRBV20-1	-	-	TRBJ2-5	CSASELETQYF	TGCAGTGCTAGCGAACTTGAGACCCAGTACTTC
TRBV4-2	-	-	TRBJ1-1	CASSLQREGTEAFF	TGTGCCAGCAGCCTACAGAGGGAAGGCACTGAAGCTTTCTTT
TRBV11-2	-	-	TRBJ2-5	CASSPLGASGEETQYF	TGTGCCAGCAGCCCACTGGGGGCTAGCGGTGAAGAGACCCAGTACTTC
TRBV6-1	TRBD1	few	TRBJ1-5	CASQGGNQPQHF	TGTGCCAGCCAGGGGGGCAATCAGCCCCAGCATTTT
TRBV9	TRBD2	-	TRBJ2-7	CASSGGLADEQYF	TGTGCCAGCAGCGGGGGACTAGCTGACGAGCAGTACTTC
TRBV7-3	-	few	TRBJ1-1	CASSLRGGTEAFF	TGTGCCAGCAGCTTACGGGGTGGCACTGAAGCTTTCTTT
TRBV9	-	-	TRBJ1-1	CASSVGGSTTEAFF	TGTGCCAGCAGCGTAGGAGGGTCGACCACTGAAGCTTTCTTT
TRBV5-1	-	-	TRBJ1-4	CASSLWGQGNEKLFF	TGCGCCAGCAGCTTGTGGGGACAAGGAAACGAAAAACTGTTTTTT
TRBV29-1	-	-	TRBJ2-5	CSVEDLGTQYF	TGCAGCGTTGAAGATCTCGGAACCCAGTACTTC
TRBV9	-	-	TRBJ1-5	CASSVEAHSLSQHF	TGTGCCAGCAGCGTAGAGGCACACAGTTTGTCCCAGCATTTT
TRBV5-4	TRBD2	-	TRBJ2-5	CASSFSGRVGETQYF	TGTGCCAGCAGCTTTAGCGGGAGGGTAGGAGAGACCCAGTACTTC
TRBV5-4	-	-	TRBJ2-5	CASSLGGGETQYF	TGTGCCAGCAGCTTGGGTGGTGGAGAGACCCAGTACTTC
TRBV18	TRBD1	-	TRBJ1-2	CASSPGTGGDGYTF	TGTGCCAGCTCACCTGGGACAGGGGGAGATGGCTACACCTTC
TRBV5-4	TRBD1	-	TRBJ2-1	CASSLGGGADNEQFF	TGTGCCAGCAGCTTGGGAGGGGGCGCGGACAATGAGCAGTTCTTC
TRBV27	-	once	TRBJ2-3	CASSWPGTDTQYF	TGTGCCAGCAGTTGGCCAGGGACAGATACGCAGTATTTT
TRBV7-6	-	-	TRBJ1-1	CASSLFRLDMNTEAFF	TGTGCCAGCAGCTTATTTCGTCTCGACATGAACACTGAAGCTTTCTTT
TRBV7-3	-	once	TRBJ1-1	CASSPSLKDTEAFF	TGTGCCAGCAGCCCCTCCTTAAAAGACACTGAAGCTTTCTTT
TRBV6-5	-	once	TRBJ1-5	CASSYPTPTFTQHF	TGTGCCAGCAGTTACCCGACCCCCACATTTACCCAGCATTTT
TRBV7-2	-	-	TRBJ1-2	CASSTPTVGYTF	TGTGCCAGCAGCACACCTACCGTTGGCTACACCTTC
TRBV2	TRBD2	-	TRBJ2-7	CASRPGLPQVEQYF	TGTGCCAGCAGGCCGGGACTACCTCAAGTCGAGCAGTACTTC
TRBV4-3	TRBD2	once	TRBJ2-1	CASSQEGLAPNNEQFF	TGCGCCAGCAGCCAAGAGGGACTAGCGCCCAACAATGAGCAGTTCTTC
TRBV6-5	-	-	TRBJ1-3	CASSPQGSGNTIYF	TGTGCCAGCAGTCCACAGGGCTCTGGAAACACCATATATTTT
TRBV5-1	-	-	TRBJ2-2	CASSLEVNTGELFF	TGCGCCAGCAGCTTGGAAGTAAACACCGGGGAGCTGTTTTTT
TRBV28	TRBD1	-	TRBJ1-6	CASRWDRGYSPLHF	TGTGCCAGCAGGTGGGACAGGGGATATTCACCCCTCCACTTT
TRBV4-2	-	-	TRBJ1-2	CASSPPKGRDGYTF	TGTGCCAGCAGCCCTCCTAAGGGGCGGGATGGCTACACCTTC
TRBV4-1	-	-	TRBJ1-5	CASSQDLAPIGQGNQPQHF	TGCGCCAGCAGCCAGGATTTAGCCCCCATCGGGCAAGGCAATCAGCCCCAGCATTTT
TRBV6-5	-	-	TRBJ1-5	CASRGYSNQPQHF	TGTGCCAGCAGAGGATATAGCAATCAGCCCCAGCATTTT
TRBV5-8	-	-	TRBJ2-2	CASSLGPRTQLRGGELFF	TGTGCCAGCAGCTTAGGTCCCCGGACACAGTTAAGGGGCGGGGAGCTGTTTTTT
TRBV18	-	-	TRBJ2-3	CASSPLAAGDTQYF	TGTGCCAGCTCACCACTCGCGGCGGGAGATACGCAGTATTTT
TRBV5-1	-	-	TRBJ2-7	CASSLAGGSEQYF	TGCGCCAGCAGCTTGGCCGGGGGATCCGAGCAGTACTTC
TRBV18	-	once	TRBJ2-3	CASSPGRRTDTQYF	TGTGCCAGCTCCCCCGGGCGGCGCACAGATACGCAGTATTTT
TRBV11-2	TRBD2	-	TRBJ2-7	CASSSGGEQYF	TGTGCCAGCAGCTCCGGGGGGGAGCAGTACTTC
TRBV2	TRBD2	-	TRBJ2-3	CASRLAEVTDTQYF	TGTGCCAGCAGGCTAGCGGAGGTCACAGATACGCAGTATTTT
TRBV11-2	-	-	TRBJ2-7	CASSPGLRTLNSYEQYF	TGTGCCAGCAGCCCAGGATTAAGGACACTGAACTCCTACGAGCAGTACTTC
TRBV9	-	once	TRBJ1-4	CASSVGTTNEKLFF	TGTGCCAGCAGCGTCGGGACTACCAATGAAAAACTGTTTTTT
TRBV11-2	-	-	TRBJ1-2	CASSLDRSTSPSYGYTF	TGTGCCAGCAGCTTAGATAGGTCCACATCTCCCTCCTATGGCTACACCTTC
TRBV9	TRBD1	once	TRBJ2-3	CASSAPGTGMADTQYF	TGTGCCAGCAGCGCCCCCGGGACAGGGATGGCAGATACGCAGTATTTT
TRBV30	TRBD2	once	TRBJ2-7	CAWGSGRYEQYF	TGTGCCTGGGGTAGCGGGAGGTACGAGCAGTACTTC
TRBV15	TRBD2	-	TRBJ2-1	CATSRAQREYNEQFF	TGTGCCACCAGCCGGGCCCAGCGGGAGTACAATGAGCAGTTCTTC
TRBV29-1	TRBD1	-	TRBJ1-2	CSVGTGGYGYTF	TGCAGCGTAGGGACAGGTGGTTATGGCTACACCTTC
TRBV5-1	-	-	TRBJ1-2	CASSRENGYTF	TGCGCCAGCAGCAGGGAGAATGGCTACACCTTC
TRBV30	TRBD2	-	TRBJ2-3	CAWSLLAGTTQYF	TGTGCCTGGAGTCTACTAGCGGGGACCACGCAGTATTTT
TRBV15	-	once	TRBJ1-1	CATAKAGVIAFF	TGTGCCACCGCGAAAGCAGGGGTAATCGCTTTCTTT
TRBV28	-	once	TRBJ2-3	CASNAHAGGTDTQYF	TGTGCCAGCAACGCCCACGCAGGGGGCACAGATACGCAGTATTTT
TRBV19	-	-	TRBJ1-4	CASRGPNEKLFF	TGTGCCAGTAGAGGCCCTAATGAAAAACTGTTTTTT
TRBV11-3	-	-	TRBJ1-1	CASSKGVGYTEAFF	TGTGCCAGCAGCAAAGGAGTGGGTTACACTGAAGCTTTCTTT